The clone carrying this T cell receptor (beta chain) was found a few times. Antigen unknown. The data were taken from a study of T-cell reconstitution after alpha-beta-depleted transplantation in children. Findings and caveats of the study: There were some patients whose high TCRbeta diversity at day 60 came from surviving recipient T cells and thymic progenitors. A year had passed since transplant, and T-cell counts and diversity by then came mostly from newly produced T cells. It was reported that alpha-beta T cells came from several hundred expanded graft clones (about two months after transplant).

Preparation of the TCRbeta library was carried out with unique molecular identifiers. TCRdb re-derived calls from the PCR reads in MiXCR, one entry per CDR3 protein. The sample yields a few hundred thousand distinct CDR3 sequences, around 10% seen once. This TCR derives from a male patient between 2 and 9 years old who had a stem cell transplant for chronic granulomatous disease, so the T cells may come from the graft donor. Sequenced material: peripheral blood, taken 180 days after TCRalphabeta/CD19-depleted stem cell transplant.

The CDR3, as DNA: TGTGCCAGCAGCCAAAAACTATCTGGTGAGCAGTTCTTC. Protein: CASSQKLSGEQFF. This chain uses TRBV14 with TRBJ2-1; no firm D call. The CDR3 spans 13 residues. CDR1 is SGHDN and CDR2 is FVKESK in the germline V gene. With 2 bases removed from V and 9 bases from J, the gap between germline ends came to 11 bases.